One sample yielded the 3 T cell receptor beta chains listed below, sequenced in a study of vaccination and CD4 T cells after COVID-19. Each CDR3 protein gets one entry after TCRdb re-called the PCR reads with MiXCR. The profile shows about 15,000 distinct CDR3 sequences, about 70% of them singletons. Sequencing used CD4+ T cells from blood, obtained after SARS-CoV-2 vaccination. These receptors came from a human donor who had recovered from COVID-19.

The chain combines TRBV18 with TRBJ2-7; tentatively, D is TRBD1 (5 bases). The V end was cut by 2 bases, the J end by 2 bases, with 13 bases between. The CDR3 totals 15 residues. The germline V gene has CDR1 KGHSH and CDR2 LQKENI. In nucleotides, the CDR3 is TGTGCCAGCTCACCAGAGCAGGGAAGCACCTACGAGCAGTACTTC. It specifies CASSPEQGSTYEQYF.

The J gene is TRBJ2-2, the V gene TRBV15; no definite D call. From germline, CDR1 is LNHNV and CDR2 YYDKDF (reference sequence). The CDR3 is made up of 14 amino acids. Between the trimmed V and J ends, which lost 0 bases and 6 bases, there was a span of 8 bases. CDR3 bases: TGTGCCACCAGCAGAGATCTAGTCCCCGGGGAGCTGTTTTTT. It is translated as CATSRDLVPGELFF.

J is TRBJ1-2 and V is TRBV20-1; D is uncertain. The CDR3 sequence is 13 residues long. Germline assignment: CDR1 DFQATT and CDR2 SNEGSKA (reference sequence). V was shortened by 6 bases and J by 2 bases, with 13 bases between the two germline ends. The CDR3 DNA is TGCAGTGCGCCGGAGGCATTGAACTATGGCTACACCTTC. Its protein product is CSAPEALNYGYTF.